The T cell receptor beta chain under discussion was sequenced for a study of CD8+ T cells in alopecia areata. Points from the study as a whole: Mice showed TCR sharing more clearly than patients did, possibly owing to HLA. Researchers report lesional scalp, most notably alopecia totalis/universalis, outstripped normal scalp in clonality.

This CDR3 region has 14 residues. Trimming pared 5 bases from V and 0 bases from J, leaving 10 bases between. Germline CDR1 reads SEHNR; CDR2 reads FQNEAQ (reference sequence). In regard to this clone: The antigen is undetermined.

The authors extracted RNA and reverse transcribed it into cDNA as the sequencing template. Repertoires were generated with immunoSEQ multiplex PCR, while TCRdb's copy carries only in-frame clones and drops some. The sample contains approximately 120,000 clones, around 48% of which appear only once. Both peripheral blood and punch biopsies of lesional scalp skin were obtained from patients who had alopecia areata. The source is a human donor with alopecia areata. The sequenced sample was NKG2D-low CD8+ T cells sorted from blood. V is TRBV7-9 and J is TRBJ1-2; D is unresolved. The chain's CDR3 is CASSHSDSNYGYTF. Here the CDR3 DNA reads TGTGCCAGCAGCCACTCAGATTCTAACTATGGCTACACCTTC.